At least ten counts were recorded for the clone carrying this T cell receptor beta chain. Its antigen is still unknown. CDR1 is DFQATT, CDR2 SNEGSKA, per germline (reference sequence). This CDR3 contains 15 residues. V was trimmed by 5 bases and J by 0 bases, leaving 17 bases between them. The sample comes from a study of T cells in Graves' hyperthyroidism and ophthalmopathy. Turning to the study itself: Blood from the periphery was taken at initial diagnosis, before any treatment. Overall study results and limits: Prediction of ophthalmopathy progression came a median approximately 7 months pre-onset.

What was amplified from RNA transcripts were TCR beta CDR3 regions. An initial round of RT-PCR targeting the TCR CDR3 relied on the HTBI primer set. TCRdb ran MiXCR on the multiplex PCR reads and lists one entry per CDR3 protein. The table includes about 290,000 distinct CDR3 sequences, approximately 14% detected once. Thyroid ultrasound, orbital computed tomography, clinical symptoms, and serum thyroxine and TRAb underpinned diagnoses. This sequence originates from a woman between 35 and 50 years old with Graves' hyperthyroidism. The V gene is TRBV20-1, the J gene TRBJ2-7; D gene uncertain. The specimen was blood. This CDR3 reads CSASTPTASSYEQYF. The CDR3 DNA is TGCAGTGCTTCGACACCGACGGCTAGCTCCTACGAGCAGTACTTC.